Listed here is a single T cell receptor beta chain. These data belong to a study of blood T cell repertoires in COVID-19. Looking at the study overall: The United States, Italy and Spain supplied acute and convalescent COVID-19 samples. Sample material is recorded as cDNA or gDNA derived from T cells, B-cell-depleted T cells, or PBMCs.

The V gene lost 8 bases and the J gene lost 5 bases, with 16 bases spanning the gap. The CDR3 is 13 amino acids. CDR1 MDHEN and CDR2 SYDVKM come from the germline V gene. Clones were read by immunoSEQ multiplex PCR, and TCRdb kept only the in-frame ones, dropping some. This sample has 150,000 to 200,000 clones, with approximately 83% found just once. The TCR comes from a man aged 55 to 70 with acute or convalescent COVID-19. Material: peripheral blood. This rearrangement joins TRBV28 to TRBJ2-7, with D unclear. CDR3: CASSVRVRHEQYF. The CDR3 nucleotides are TGTGCCAGCTCCGTCCGGGTGCGTCACGAGCAGTACTTC.